This T cell receptor beta chain was captured in a study of blood T cell repertoires in COVID-19. Study summary: Collection of acute and convalescent COVID-19 samples took place in the United States, Italy and Spain.

Patients in Seattle were enrolled during active infection, then followed longitudinally. The CDR3 contains 14 residues. Trimming removed 1 base from V and 6 bases from J, with 13 bases in between. Germline CDR1 reads MNHEY; CDR2 reads SMNVEV (reference sequence). Per the authors' pipeline: Estimated nucleated cell counts came from reference gene primer amplification. The method was immunoSEQ multiplex PCR; TCRdb's version includes in-frame clones alone and lacks a portion of them. That table is the source of V, J and clone size, and D and trimming were worked out from the DNA. This table holds 400,000 or so clones, roughly 90% found once.

V usage is TRBV27 and J usage is TRBJ2-7, with D tentatively TRBD1 (6 bases). The origin of this receptor is a man aged 18 to 30 with COVID-19, enrolled during active disease. Sequencing was done on a sample of peripheral blood. This chain's CDR3 is CASSLLQGIREQYF. CDR3 nucleotides: TGTGCCAGCAGTTTATTACAGGGTATACGCGAGCAGTACTTC.